This note documents a single TCR beta chain sequence. Its antigen is still unknown. V lost 4 bases, J lost 1 base, and 8 bases lay in between. Germline CDR1 and CDR2: SGDLS and YYNGEE. This CDR3 spans 13 amino acids. Into CD45RA+ naive and CD45RA-negative memory subsets, the CD4+ cells were split. Original analysis: ImmunoSEQ yielded junction-only sequences lacking quality scores, so filtering differed. Sequencing was performed with immunoSEQ multiplex PCR; in TCRdb, only in-frame clones are kept and a portion is missing. V and J calls and clone size are given by that table; D and trimming were obtained from the DNA. The sample includes about 1.1 million clones, about 80% seen only once; the top ten take around 0.61%. This sample was taken from a study of shared clonotypes between healthy human individuals. Study-wide findings and caveats: In this cohort, only blood was sampled, and tissue repertoires likely differ.

This rearrangement joins TRBV9 to TRBJ1-1; D remains unclear. This clonotype originated in a man aged 18 to 29 in good health. Some clones in this sample may be carry-over from other donors' samples. Sequenced material: memory CD4+ T cells from PBMCs. Documented subset: CD45RA-negative fraction. In nucleotides, the CDR3 is TGTGCCAGCAGCCCCCAACCGAACACTGAAGCTTTCTTT. It yields the protein CASSPQPNTEAFF.